This T cell receptor (beta chain) stems from a study of blood T cell repertoires in COVID-19. Study-level information: PBMCs, B-cell-depleted T cells, or T cells were the source of the cDNA or gDNA that made up the material.

Clones were read by immunoSEQ multiplex PCR, and TCRdb kept only the in-frame ones, dropping some. The sample yields about 140,000 clones, about 88% seen once. With 3 bases removed from V and 8 bases from J, the gap between germline ends came to 11 bases. This CDR3 has 13 residues. The receptor was isolated from a human donor with COVID-19, enrolled during active disease. The donor label of this sample is uncertain. The chain couples TRBV12-3 or TRBV12-4 to TRBJ2-1; weak D call: TRBD2 (5 bases). The sequenced sample consisted of peripheral blood. The CDR3 spells CASSFEVRDEQFF. In nucleotides, the CDR3 is TGTGCCAGCAGTTTCGAGGTGAGGGATGAGCAGTTCTTC.